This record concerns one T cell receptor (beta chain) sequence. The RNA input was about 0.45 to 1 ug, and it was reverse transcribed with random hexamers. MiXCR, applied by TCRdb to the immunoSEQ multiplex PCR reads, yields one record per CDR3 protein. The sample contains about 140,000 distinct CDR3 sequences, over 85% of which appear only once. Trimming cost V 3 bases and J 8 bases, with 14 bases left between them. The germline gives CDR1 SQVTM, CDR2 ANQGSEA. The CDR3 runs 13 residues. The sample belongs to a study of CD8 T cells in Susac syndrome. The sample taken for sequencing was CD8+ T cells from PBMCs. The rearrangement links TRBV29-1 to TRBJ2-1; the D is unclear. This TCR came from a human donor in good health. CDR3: CSVDQETPHEQFF. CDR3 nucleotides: TGCAGCGTTGATCAGGAGACGCCTCATGAGCAGTTCTTC.